A single TCR beta chain is shown here with its context. What it binds is unknown. This sample stems from a study of graft-versus-host responses after intestinal transplantation. Study at large: Grafts that recipients had were multivisceral, liver-intestinal, or isolated intestinal transplants.

The CDR3 is 15 amino acids. CDR1 is MNHNS, CDR2 SASEGT, per germline. Trimming cost V 4 bases and J 7 bases; bases outside gene matches: 8. General study findings and limits: High graft-versus-host to host-versus-graft clonal ratios were found in allografts of patients who had graft-donor T cell macrochimerism. Researchers found peak circulating GvH clone levels linked to early post-transplant HvG declines.

Measured with immunoSEQ multiplex PCR; TCRdb has only the in-frame clones, and not every one. Of 80,000 to 100,000 clones in the sample, over 80% were seen once. V gene TRBV6-1 combines with J gene TRBJ1-5, with 9 bases lining up with TRBD1. The sequence derives from a human donor who received an intestinal transplant. The input for sequencing was unstimulated CD8+ T cells sorted from spleen or lymph node cells, taken before intestinal transplant. CDR3 loop: CASSVGTGLRQPQHF. CDR3 bases: TGTGCCAGCAGTGTTGGGACAGGGCTTCGACAGCCCCAGCATTTT.